The subject of this entry is one T cell receptor (beta chain). The antigen is not known. Surgery cases with the highest brain T cell transcript signatures were chosen for sequencing. The CDR3 extends over 14 amino acids. The germline gives CDR1 KGHSH, CDR2 LQKENI. The V and J ends lost 2 bases and 4 bases respectively, with 11 bases between them. These data come from a study of brain T cells in children with intractable seizures. Study outcomes and limitations: Absence of clones before surgery may stem from lower sequencing depth.

The protocol was immunoSEQ multiplex PCR, while the TCRdb copy is restricted to in-frame clones and leaves out a portion. The sample holds about 40,000 clones, around nine tenths seen once. The sample consisted of peripheral blood, taken at surgery. V and J are TRBV18 and TRBJ1-1; TRBD1 might be the D (5 bases). This TCR was sampled from a girl aged 2 to 9 with tuberous sclerosis and intractable seizures. In DNA form, the CDR3 reads TGTGCCAGCTCACCAGGGGCGCCGGCCACTGAAGCTTTCTTT. It translates to CASSPGAPATEAFF.